These T cell receptor beta chains were read from a single sample in a study of T cell responses to AZD1222 COVID-19 vaccine. Only in-frame clones appear in the TCRdb table, and some are missing; sequencing was by immunoSEQ multiplex PCR. Of 90,000 to 110,000 clones detected, 88% appear once; the ten largest clones hold approximately 10%. Here the sequenced sample was peripheral blood, taken on day 0 of AZD1222 vaccination. The receptors were sampled from an adult in good health. Both conserved end residues are part of each CDR3.

v_call	j_call	cdr3_aa
TRBV6-6	TRBJ2-1	CASSLYSPLLAGHYNEQFF
TRBV11-2	TRBJ1-1	CASSLENGNTEAFF
TRBV6-6	TRBJ1-2	CASSSRTVTNYGYTF
TRBV19	TRBJ1-2	CASSSTGAANYGYTF
TRBV19	TRBJ1-5	CASSRQGRTSNQPQHF
TRBV6-5	TRBJ2-7	CASSYSLASYEQYF
TRBV12-3/TRBV12-4	TRBJ1-1	CASSLQVNTEAFF
TRBV7-2	TRBJ2-7	CASSSIIRSEQYF
TRBV10-3	TRBJ1-6	CAISLEGAASNSPLHF
TRBV28	TRBJ2-1	CASSYPASGNNEQFF
TRBV7-9	TRBJ2-3	CASSLEAGATDTQYF
TRBV19	TRBJ2-7	CASSRTSGSYEQYF
TRBV30	TRBJ1-1	CAWSVGGGTEAFF
TRBV5-1	TRBJ1-5	CASRFDSNQPQHF
TRBV18	TRBJ2-2	CASSQSNTGELFF
TRBV7-8	TRBJ2-1	CASSLVGGSYDNEQFF
TRBV11-2	TRBJ2-3	CASSRSDTQYF
TRBV3-1/TRBV3-2	TRBJ1-2	CASSQAGGYGYTF
TRBV7-2	TRBJ2-5	CASSLVGEVAGGRGETQYF
TRBV15	TRBJ2-1	CATSRDQRGEQFF
TRBV30	TRBJ2-2	CAGGDAPVRTGELFF
TRBV5-1	TRBJ2-7	CASSLAPTTGGGEQYF
TRBV7-2	TRBJ1-2	CASSLSGQGSYGYTF
TRBV7-6	TRBJ2-1	CASSLVSGRYNEQFF
TRBV7-8	TRBJ2-1	CASSLFERGSSYNEQFF
TRBV25-1	TRBJ1-1	CASSGPQGTPTEAFF
TRBV19	TRBJ2-4	CASSPSGENIQYF
TRBV7-3	TRBJ2-5	CASSFTDGETQYF
TRBV3-1/TRBV3-2	TRBJ2-1	CASSRSGDLYNEQFF
TRBV21-1	TRBJ2-2	CASSKSVEELFF
TRBV7-3	TRBJ1-2	CASSLTGQLGYTF
TRBV9	TRBJ1-1	CASSVGVGVTEAFF
TRBV10-3	TRBJ2-5	CAIRPEGQDGTQYF
TRBV11-3	TRBJ2-2	CASNSGSNTGELFF
TRBV6-5	TRBJ1-6	CASSYSRGTGDSPLHF
TRBV5-1	TRBJ2-3	CASGAGQSEGDTQYF
TRBV20-1	TRBJ1-2	CSASPPRTIFVGYTF
TRBV2	TRBJ2-3	CASGGLAGAPDTQYF
TRBV27	TRBJ2-5	CASSLAPQETQYF
TRBV7-2	TRBJ1-5	CASTPNGNQPQHF
TRBV5-1	TRBJ2-5	CASSSGLAGGLQETQYF